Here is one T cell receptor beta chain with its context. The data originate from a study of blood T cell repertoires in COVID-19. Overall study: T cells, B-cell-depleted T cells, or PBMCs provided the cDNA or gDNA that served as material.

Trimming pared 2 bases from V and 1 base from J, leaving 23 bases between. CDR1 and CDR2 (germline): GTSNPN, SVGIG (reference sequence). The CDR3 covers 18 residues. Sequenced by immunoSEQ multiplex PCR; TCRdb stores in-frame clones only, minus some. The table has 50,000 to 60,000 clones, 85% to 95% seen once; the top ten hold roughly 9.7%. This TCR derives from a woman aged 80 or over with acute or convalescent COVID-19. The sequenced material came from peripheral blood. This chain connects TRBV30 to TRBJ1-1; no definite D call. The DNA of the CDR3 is TGTGCCTGGAGTAAGACCGGGGTTGGGCTTCTAGCGAACACTGAAGCTTTCTTT. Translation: CAWSKTGVGLLANTEAFF.